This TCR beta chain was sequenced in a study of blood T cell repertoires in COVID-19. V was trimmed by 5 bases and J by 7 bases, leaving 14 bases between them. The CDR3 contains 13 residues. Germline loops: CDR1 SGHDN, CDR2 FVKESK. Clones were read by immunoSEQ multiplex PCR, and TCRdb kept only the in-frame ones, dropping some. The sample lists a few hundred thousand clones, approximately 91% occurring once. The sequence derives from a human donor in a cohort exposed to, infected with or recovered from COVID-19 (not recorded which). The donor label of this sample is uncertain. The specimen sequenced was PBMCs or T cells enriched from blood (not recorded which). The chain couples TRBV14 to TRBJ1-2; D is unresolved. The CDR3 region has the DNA TGTGCCAGCAGCTCCCAAACGGGAGCTGGCTACACCTTC. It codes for CASSSQTGAGYTF.